This is a list of T cell receptor beta chains from one sample in a study of T cells after yellow fever vaccination. MiXCR was run by TCRdb on the 5' RACE reads, yielding one entry per CDR3 protein. The table lists tens of thousands of distinct CDR3 sequences, around 7.8% of them singletons, with over 25% in the top ten. Sequences were derived from CD8+ T cells sorted from PBMCs, sampled around 10 days after the first yellow fever vaccination. These receptor sequences come from a man between 18 and 29 years old who received the YFV17D yellow fever vaccine. Both conserved end residues are part of each CDR3. A D gene is named only where the DNA matches it firmly. Rows may omit the clone size; those that give it use once, few, many or a size class.

many	-	TRBV4-1	TRBJ1-1	TGCGCCAGCAGCCGCGAGGCCAGGGGGAACACTGAAGCTTTCTTT	CASSREARGNTEAFF
-	-	TRBV7-9	TRBJ2-1	TGTGCCAGCAGCTTCAGCCAGGGTTACAATGAGCAGTTCTTC	CASSFSQGYNEQFF
many	-	TRBV4-3	TRBJ2-7	TGCGCCAGCAGCTTAAGGCGGGGTATCTACGAGCAGTACTTC	CASSLRRGIYEQYF
many	-	TRBV7-2	TRBJ1-2	TGTGCCAGCCCGGCCCCCTATGGCTACACCTTC	CASPAPYGYTF
many	-	TRBV5-6	TRBJ2-1	TGTGCCAGCACCTTGGGGGTTGGGAATGAGCAGTTCTTC	CASTLGVGNEQFF
few	-	TRBV4-1	TRBJ1-5	TGCGCCAGCAGCCAAGGTAGCAGACTCAGCGGCAATCAGCCCCAGCATTTT	CASSQGSRLSGNQPQHF
-	-	TRBV5-1	TRBJ1-1	TGCGCCAGCAGCTTGGAGAAGAAGACTGAAGCTTTCTTT	CASSLEKKTEAFF
many	TRBD2	TRBV11-2	TRBJ2-2	TGTGCCAGCAGCTTAGGGCCAGCGGGGGTTAATACCGGGGAGCTGTTTTTT	CASSLGPAGVNTGELFF
many	TRBD2	TRBV2	TRBJ2-5	TGTGCCAGCAGTGAAGCGACCCTAGCGGGGGGAAAAGAGACCCAGTACTTC	CASSEATLAGGKETQYF
many	TRBD2	TRBV6-2/TRBV6-3	TRBJ2-1	TGTGCCAGCAACTACCCGACTAGCGGGGGATCTTTAGAGCAGTTCTTC	CASNYPTSGGSLEQFF
many	-	TRBV27	TRBJ2-2	TGTGCCAGCAGTCTCACGGCAGGGAGCACCGGGGAGCTGTTTTTT	CASSLTAGSTGELFF
few	TRBD2	TRBV20-1	TRBJ2-3	TGCAGTGCTGACTCGGCTAGCGGGGTCGGAGATACGCAGTATTTT	CSADSASGVGDTQYF
many	-	TRBV29-1	TRBJ1-1	TGCAGCGTCGGGACAGAAGCTTTCTTT	CSVGTEAFF
-	-	TRBV7-9	TRBJ2-1	TGTGCCAGCAGCTTTCGGTCAGGGCTATACAATGAGCAGTTCTTC	CASSFRSGLYNEQFF
many	-	TRBV7-2	TRBJ1-2	TGTGCCAGCAGCTTAGAACGCTATGGCTACACCTTC	CASSLERYGYTF
-	TRBD2	TRBV7-3	TRBJ2-5	TGTGCCAGCAGCCCCGAAGGCGGGGGGGCGGAGGAGACCCAGTACTTC	CASSPEGGGAEETQYF
few	TRBD1	TRBV6-1	TRBJ2-1	TGTGCCAGCAGTCCTCATTATGGGACAGACAATGAGCAGTTCTTC	CASSPHYGTDNEQFF
-	-	TRBV11-3	TRBJ2-5	TGTGCCAGCAGCCTGGACGGGATGGAAGAGACCCAGTACTTC	CASSLDGMEETQYF
many	-	TRBV20-1	TRBJ1-1	TGCAGTGCTAGAGATATACAGGGGAACACTGAAGCTTTCTTT	CSARDIQGNTEAFF
few	-	TRBV4-2	TRBJ2-1	TGTGCCAGCAGCCAAGAATCCGCGGTCTACAATGAGCAGTTCTTC	CASSQESAVYNEQFF
few	-	TRBV4-1	TRBJ1-5	TGCGCCAGCAGCCAAGATATGGGATACAATCAGCCCCAGCATTTT	CASSQDMGYNQPQHF
many	TRBD1	TRBV6-5	TRBJ1-1	TGTGCCAGCACCGGGGGACAGGGGAGGTTAACTGAAGCTTTCTTT	CASTGGQGRLTEAFF